Here is one T cell receptor (beta chain) with its context. This clone came up a few times. Its antigen is unknown. The record has no base qualities; no much larger clone is one base away. The cohort was made up of approximately 670 healthy bone marrow donors. At the time of sampling, every cohort member was nominally healthy, though immune exposures that went unrecorded were likely present. The donor was CMV seronegative and belonged to the group of 352 seronegative cohort members. A peripheral blood sample was collected from each donor, and TCR beta sequencing was performed on peripheral blood mononuclear cells. Genomic DNA extraction from the blood cell samples was performed with the Qiagen DNeasy Blood Extraction Kit. To prepare the library, the immunoSEQ multiplex PCR assay was applied. A mixture of 60 forward primers for TCR Vbeta segments and 13 reverse primers for TCR Jbeta segments was used in the multiplex PCR. The CDR3 region of rearranged TCR beta genes was amplified from genomic DNA with a multiplex PCR assay. The amplified TCR beta libraries were sequenced on the Illumina HiSeq System as 87-base-pair reads. The study's processing was this. In a later analysis, some 80 million unique TCR beta chains were counted across the approximately 620 repertoires, and roughly 9.9 million of these chains were shared by at least two donors. To remove PCR and sequencing errors, raw reads were error-corrected and collapsed into unique sequences using a nearest-neighbor algorithm that merged closely related sequences. V, D and J gene segments were assigned by aligning CDR3 sequences to IMGT reference sequences. For a sequence to be retained, a match of at least six nucleotides was required to both a V gene segment and a J gene segment. A rearrangement counted as productive if the CDR3 had no stop codons and remained in frame with V and J, and every other rearrangement counted as non-productive. CDR3 was defined according to IMGT convention as the region running from the second conserved V-encoded cysteine to the conserved J-encoded phenylalanine. In an earlier analysis of 550 to 650 of the donors, sequences lacking an unambiguous match to a single V gene segment were excluded. An earlier analysis of fewer than 750 of the donors classified V segments as functional when productive rearrangements were above 56.7% and as segregating when the standard deviation between donors was above 5%. A statistical classification framework was built to diagnose cytomegalovirus status from the catalog of TCR beta chain sequences. In a later analysis, TCR nucleotide sequences were compared against IMGT/GENE-DB human TR gene sequences so that V and J genes could be assigned. In a later analysis, CDR3 sequences and most-parsimonious VDJ recombination scenarios were assigned using the TCRdist pipeline. A later analysis defined each TCR beta chain by its CDR3 amino acid sequence plus V-gene family, and excluded reads lacking a unique V-gene family. To address suspected cross-contamination and a sequencing artifact, a later analysis removed approximately 600 highly shared, low-generation-probability nucleotide sequences. For each public chain, a later analysis derived a clonal expansion index from normalized ranks of inferred template counts within each repertoire. Generation probabilities in a later analysis came from a VDJ recombination model fitted to out-of-frame rearrangements, and those results were checked against IGoR. In a later analysis, hypergeometric tests were used to score TCR-TCR, TCR-HLA and TCR-CMV co-occurrence, with a repertoire-size bias correction applied to TCR pairs. A later analysis estimated false discovery rates by permuting HLA or CMV assignments 20 times. In a later analysis, co-occurring TCRs were grouped using DBSCAN, and TCRdist sequence similarity was added for clustering within HLA-allele-positive subsets. Co-occurrence clustering excluded repertoires with fewer than 30,000 or more than 120,000 public chains, plus five with anomalous nucleotide sharing. As stored in TCRdb, this immuneACCESS dataset retains in-frame rearrangements with V and J assigned. A fraction of the clones does not appear; measured against another copy, unresolved V genes explain less than half of the discrepancy, and the remainder lacks a known reason. V and J calls and clone size are those listed in that table; D and trimming were worked out from the DNA. Recorded for this sample are roughly 120,000 clones; approximately 70% of them occurred a single time. The ten largest clones represent approximately 8.4% of the sample.

Deletion took 4 bases off V and 4 bases off J, with a span of 8 bases between the germline ends. Taken from the germline V gene, the CDR1 and CDR2 loops are MGHDK and SYGVNS. The CDR3 goes from the cysteine to the phenylalanine over 13 residues. The entry retains the CDR3 DNA only, 39 bases that are in frame from base 1. The data were obtained in a study of cytomegalovirus exposure and HLA in healthy donors (dated by TCRdb to about 2017). A note on the overall study: An earlier analysis of about 560 of the donors reported 250 to 350 Gb of sequence data and 117 million unique TCR beta sequences obtained from about 180 million T cells. High-throughput TCR immunosequencing, statistical association of individual TCRs with disease status, and machine learning were combined to predict cytomegalovirus infection status. An earlier analysis of more than 450 of the donors used high-throughput TCR beta sequencing to judge whether each TCR beta V gene segment behaved as functional or pseudogenic. Genome-wide SNP genotypes for about 65% of the 666 donors were used in a later genetic analysis, which treated that subset as a discovery cohort. The aim of the study was to test whether cataloging public T cell receptors could identify signatures of past pathogen exposure. Using immunosequencing, the study profiled T cell repertoires from roughly 650 subjects and related those repertoires to cytomegalovirus serostatus. About five DR-DQ haplotypes were treated as single units for association and clustering because of strong linkage in the cohort. HLA typing covered class I and class II loci at four-digit resolution. Donor age, sex, ethnicity and CMV serostatus were compiled alongside the repertoire data. The number of typed donors differed by locus: about 620-640 for A, B, C, DRB1 and DQB1; 500 to 550 for DQA1; roughly 600 for DPA1; and some 430 for DPB1. A later analysis re-analyzed previously published TCR beta repertoires from 650 to 800 donors and added high-resolution HLA genotyping to study TCR occurrence patterns. A separate validation cohort of over a hundred different subjects was used in addition to the roughly 620-subject first cohort. Every repertoire in the discovery cohort had been generated on one and the same sequencing platform. Among roughly 400 genotyped donors of the cohort, an average of approximately 240,000 unique TCR beta nucleotide sequences was sequenced per donor, of which about 20% were non-productive. About 280 gigabases of sequencing data and roughly 90 million unique TCR sequences were included in an early release covering over 600 HLA-typed donors. The genetic ancestry cluster associated with self-reported Caucasian donors included over 80% of the roughly 410 genotyped donors. Rather than using new phenotypic data, the later analysis identified candidate immune exposures from TCR beta sequences and from how often those sequences occurred across donors.

Summary of the overall study and its limitations: In a later analysis, TCR association rates were found to vary across HLA loci, with the most associated TCRs seen for DRB1 alleles and the fewest for HLA-C alleles. In the study, about 150 TCR beta chains were listed as associated with cytomegalovirus. The authors suggested that the approach could potentially be extended to other disease states and immunological phenotypes. Compared with the roughly 720-donor mean, donors in an Asian-associated ancestry cluster had fewer N-insertions in productive TCRs, according to a later genetic analysis. HLA typing was unavailable for some donors at each locus, so association tests used only the typed subset. Across donors, most TCR sequences were observed very rarely, whereas some public TCRs were present in many individuals. An earlier analysis of some 560 of the donors showed that most TCR beta V segments appeared in productive rearrangements either about 87% or about 30% of the time, which broadly matched IMGT annotations. Correlated functional status among segregating V segments might reflect linkage disequilibrium, but an unknown experimental factor could not be ruled out. The only immune exposure information available for the cohort was CMV serostatus. A further reported finding was that TCR beta sequences accurately predicted the HLA-A and HLA-B alleles for most subjects in the first cohort. Sequencing depth was assumed to be roughly uniform across donors in the presence/absence analyses, though that assumption may not hold. Cytomegalovirus status was reported to be diagnosed by the classifier with high specificity and sensitivity in both the original and validation cohorts. Some IMGT-functional V segments, including TRBV6-2 and TRBV6-3, could not be told apart with the 87-base-pair reads, so those segments were excluded. A later analysis associated 15,000 to 20,000 TCR beta sequences with specific HLA alleles at a false discovery rate of 0.05. In this cohort, only TCR beta chains were sequenced, and detectable features were limited by the absence of alpha or paired-chain data. In vitro tests confirmed that three of the cytomegalovirus-associated TCR beta chains recognize cytomegalovirus antigens. When HLA alleles, especially DR and DQ, strongly co-occurred, TCR associations were difficult to assign to individual alleles. A later genetic analysis associated a missense DCLRE1C variant with V-gene and J-gene trimming of TCR beta chains, and an independent cohort replicated the association. According to a later analysis, most CMV-associated TCR beta chains appeared to be HLA-restricted, and the HLA associations seemed to be driven largely by CMV exposure. A cluster of highly shared sequence variants was judged likely to be a technical artifact of the sequencing pipeline. Several of the top co-occurrence clusters appeared to be linked to parvovirus B19, influenza, CMV and Epstein-Barr virus, according to a later analysis. Approximately 16 rarely observed V segments, including chromosome 9 orphons, were excluded from the earlier analysis of some 590 of the donors because counts were too low. A later analysis found that HLA-associated TCR beta chains were more clonally expanded and had lower generation probabilities than equally common non-associated chains.

The receptor's source is a man aged 35-49 years in good health and CMV-seronegative. The sequencing input was PBMCs. Recombination linked TRBV25-1 to TRBJ1-3; TRBD1 is perhaps the D gene, given 5 matching bases. The bases are TGTGCCAGCAGTGCGGGGGGAGGAAACACCATATATTTT. Its coded protein is CASSAGGGNTIYF.